The 25 T cell receptor beta chains presented below share a single source sample, sequenced in a study of blood T cell repertoires in COVID-19. Produced via immunoSEQ multiplex PCR; TCRdb's table is partial and in-frame only. Among over 250,000 clones listed, approximately 85% were seen once. The sample comprised peripheral blood. Receptors originate from a woman aged 70-85 years with acute or convalescent COVID-19.

This sequence joins TRBV28 and TRBJ1-3; 9 bases align to TRBD1. This CDR3 is built from 16 residues. The germline gives CDR1 MDHEN, CDR2 SYDVKM. The junction had 10 bases not matched to a gene; V was cut back by 6 bases and J by 4 bases. The CDR3 loop reads CASRPPGTGRGNTIYF. For the CDR3, the DNA is TGTGCCAGCAGGCCTCCCGGGACAGGGCGCGGAAACACCATATATTTT.

V and J are TRBV11-2 and TRBJ1-6; maybe TRBD1 (5 bases). Germline V gene lookup returns CDR1 SGHAT and CDR2 FQNNGV. The CDR3 has 16 amino acids. V was shortened by 0 bases and J by 9 bases, with 15 bases between the two germline ends. CDR3 in DNA: TGTGCCAGCAGCTTAGATCGGCTGGGACTAGGTTCACCCCTCCACTTT. It specifies CASSLDRLGLGSPLHF.

The V call is TRBV15, the J call TRBJ1-2; TRBD1 is a possible D gene (6 bases). Germline CDR1 is LNHNV and CDR2 is YYDKDF (reference sequence). The V gene lost 3 bases and the J gene lost 8 bases, with 19 bases spanning the gap. The CDR3 runs 15 residues. In DNA, the CDR3 is TGTGCCACCAGCAGGATCGGGGGGGCAGGGAGAGGCTACACCTTC. The encoded protein is CATSRIGGAGRGYTF.

This clone has more than one count but fewer than ten. The rearrangement joins TRBV18 to TRBJ1-5; no reliable D call. The CDR3 consists of 13 residues. Trimming removed 5 bases at V and 5 bases at J, with 10 bases between. Germline loops: CDR1 KGHSH, CDR2 LQKENI. The CDR3 DNA reads TGTGCCAGCTCAGAGGAATCCCATCAGCCCCAGCATTTT. Its translation is CASSEESHQPQHF.

This chain connects TRBV10-1 to TRBJ1-1; D gene ambiguous. Germline assignment: CDR1 WNHNN and CDR2 SYGVQD (reference sequence). Deletions cut 0 bases from V and 10 bases from J, with 9 bases between. The CDR3 sequence is 12 residues long. The CDR3 sequence is CASSESTGGAFF. CDR3 coding DNA: TGCGCCAGCAGTGAGTCGACCGGCGGAGCTTTCTTT.

This chain joins TRBV2 and TRBJ1-3; 9 nucleotides agree with TRBD1. Looked up from germline, CDR1 is SNHLY and CDR2 is FYNNEI. The CDR3 covers 16 residues. V trimming: 4 bases; J trimming: 2 bases; junction bases outside the gene matches: 6. CDR3 nucleotides: TGTGCCAGCAGTGGCCGGGACAGGGACCCTGGAAACACCATATATTTT. Its translation is CASSGRDRDPGNTIYF. The whole variable domain, filled in from reference TRBV2 and TRBJ1-3, reads EPEVTQTPSHQVTQMGQEVILRCVPISNHLYFYWYRQILGQKVEFLVSFYNNEISEKSEIFDDQFSVERPDGSNFTLKIRSTKLEDSAMYFCASSGRDRDPGNTIYFGEGSWLTVV.

The V call is TRBV15, the J call TRBJ2-3; D might be TRBD1 (6 bases). The V gene lost 0 bases and the J gene lost 4 bases, with 11 bases spanning the gap. This CDR3 is built from 15 residues. Germline V gives CDR1 LNHNV, CDR2 YYDKDF (reference sequence). The CDR3 bases are TGTGCCACCAGCAGAGATCAGGGGCGTGCAGATACGCAGTATTTT. Its protein is CATSRDQGRADTQYF.

This clone appeared a single time. The V call is TRBV6-6, the J call TRBJ1-2, with TRBD1 identical over 7 bases. Germline CDR1 is MNHNY and CDR2 is SVGAGI (reference sequence). Trimming took 5 bases from V and 3 from J; bases not matched to a gene: 12. The CDR3 contains 16 residues. The chain's CDR3 is CASSTNRGRLYYGYTF. CDR3 DNA: TGTGCCAGCAGTACCAACAGGGGACGCCTATACTATGGCTACACCTTC.

This chain links TRBV5-1 with TRBJ1-2, with D perhaps matching TRBD1 (5 bases). CDR3 length equals 16 residues. Germline CDR1 SGHRS, CDR2 YFSETQ. The V end lost 2 bases, the J end lost 4 bases, and 18 bases lay between the germline ends. CDR3 loop: CASSFLPVGGAYGYTF. As DNA, the CDR3 is TGCGCCAGCAGCTTTCTCCCGGTGGGAGGGGCCTATGGCTACACCTTC.

This chain links TRBV27 with TRBJ2-1; maybe TRBD1 (5 bases). CDR3 length: 13 amino acids. From germline, CDR1 is MNHEY and CDR2 SMNVEV (reference sequence). Trimming removed 3 bases from V and 9 bases from J, with 12 bases in between. This chain's CDR3 is CASSLLQGSEQFF. The DNA of the CDR3 is TGTGCCAGCAGTTTGCTCCAGGGTTCTGAGCAGTTCTTC.

This sequence joins TRBV13 and TRBJ2-5; the D is unclear. CDR3 size: 13 residues. CDR1 is PRHDT, CDR2 FYEKMQ, per germline (reference sequence). V lost 10 bases to trimming and J lost 1 base, with 13 bases between them. Here the CDR3 reads CATKLGSQETQYF. CDR3 coding DNA: TGTGCCACAAAACTGGGCAGCCAAGAGACCCAGTACTTC.

The chain employs TRBV6-6 and TRBJ2-1, with 7 bases fitting TRBD1. Germline CDR1 MNHNY, CDR2 SVGAGI (reference sequence). V trimming: 0 bases; J trimming: 0 bases; junction bases outside the gene matches: 2. This CDR3 spans 16 amino acids. The CDR3 reads CASSYSPGGSYNEQFF. DNA of the CDR3: TGTGCCAGCAGTTACTCGCCAGGGGGCTCCTACAATGAGCAGTTCTTC.

This clone appeared once. V usage is TRBV4-1 and J usage is TRBJ2-4, with 8 bases fitting TRBD2. The CDR3 has 16 residues. Looked up from germline, CDR1 is MGHRA and CDR2 is YSYEKL. The V segment lost 3 bases and the J segment 8 bases; nucleotides outside the gene matches: 12. The CDR3 sequence: CASSQRQAGVSYIQYF. As DNA, the CDR3 is TGCGCCAGCAGCCAGAGGCAAGCGGGGGTGTCTTACATTCAGTACTTC.

This clone occurred many times. The CDR3 loop reads CASSRTGLRGYTF. CDR3 nucleotides: TGTGCCAGCAGCCGGACAGGGCTGCGAGGCTACACCTTC. The J gene is TRBJ1-2, the V gene TRBV6-2 or TRBV6-3; 8 nucleotides line up with TRBD1. Germline loops: CDR1 MNHEY, CDR2 SVGEGT. V shed 6 bases, J shed 8 bases, and the junction held 8 bases outside the gene matches. This CDR3 has 13 amino acids.

V gene TRBV2 combines with J gene TRBJ2-7, with 7 bases matching TRBD1. After removal of 4 bases from V and 6 bases from J, the junction contained 9 bases not matched to a gene. The CDR3 contains 14 residues. Germline-derived CDR1 and CDR2 are SNHLY and FYNNEI. DNA for the CDR3: TGTGCCAGCAGTGTCAGGGGACAGAGGAGCGAGCAGTACTTC. Its translation: CASSVRGQRSEQYF.

J is TRBJ2-1 and V is TRBV24-1, with D possibly matching TRBD2 (7 bases). Germline V lookup: CDR1 KGHDR, CDR2 SFDVKD. The CDR3 extends over 13 amino acids. Trimming pared 10 bases from V and 5 bases from J, leaving 14 bases between. CDR3 DNA: TGTGCCACAGGGCGGGGGCTCCACAATGAGCAGTTCTTC. Protein sequence: CATGRGLHNEQFF.

The chain couples TRBV24-1 to TRBJ2-1, with D unresolved. The CDR3 extends over 13 amino acids. V was shortened by 1 base and J by 7 bases, with 7 bases between the two germline ends. Germline V gene sequence: CDR1 KGHDR, CDR2 SFDVKD. The CDR3: CATSDLTSNEQFF. The CDR3 DNA follows: TGTGCCACCAGTGATTTAACCAGTAATGAGCAGTTCTTC.

This clone was detected only a few times. V is TRBV25-1 and J is TRBJ2-7; D is undetermined. The germline V gene encodes CDR1 MGHDK and CDR2 SYGVNS. Trimming left V 6 bases short and J 6 bases short, with 9 bases between. This CDR3 has 11 residues. The CDR3 nucleotides read TGTGCCAGCAGCCTTCCCTCCGAGCAGTACTTC. Protein product: CASSLPSEQYF.

This clone turned up a few times. The chain uses TRBV19 and TRBJ1-2, with 8 bases fitting TRBD1. This CDR3 spans 14 amino acids. With 10 bases clipped from V and 4 bases from J, the junction kept 11 bases outside the gene matches. CDR1 and CDR2 (germline): LNHDA, SQIVND (reference sequence). The CDR3 loop reads CATAPGDRFYGYTF. CDR3 in DNA: TGTGCCACCGCCCCCGGGGACAGGTTCTATGGCTACACCTTC.

J is TRBJ1-1 and V is TRBV7-9, with D hard to call. There are 17 residues in the CDR3. The germline V gene encodes CDR1 SEHNR and CDR2 FQNEAQ (reference sequence). Trimming shortened V by 1 base and J by 2 bases, and 17 bases separated the two germline ends. The CDR3 sequence is CASSLEAVWAANTEAFF. As DNA, the CDR3 is TGTGCCAGCAGCTTAGAAGCGGTGTGGGCGGCAAACACTGAAGCTTTCTTT.

CDR3 sequence: CASSQDGGRDIGNTIYF. The CDR3 region has the DNA TGCGCCAGCAGCCAAGATGGGGGACGGGACATTGGAAACACCATATATTTT. The chain is built from TRBV4-1 and TRBJ1-3; TRBD1 might be the D (6 bases). Germline V gives CDR1 MGHRA, CDR2 YSYEKL. Trimming removed 0 bases at V and 3 bases at J, with 15 bases between. This CDR3 has 17 amino acids.

This chain connects TRBV4-1 to TRBJ1-2, with no clear D. The CDR3 covers 15 residues. Trimming took 0 bases from V and 6 from J, leaving 14 bases between them. Germline V gene data show CDR1 as MGHRA and CDR2 as YSYEKL. This CDR3 reads CASSQDEVLGNGYTF. CDR3 DNA: TGCGCCAGCAGCCAAGATGAGGTGCTCGGAAATGGCTACACCTTC.

This clone was detected only once. This CDR3 reads CASSATYREGYTF. The CDR3 coding sequence is TGTGCCAGCAGTGCTACTTACAGGGAAGGCTACACCTTC. J is TRBJ1-2 and V is TRBV25-1; a weak D match, TRBD1 (6 bases). V shed 4 bases and J shed 8 bases, with 14 bases lying between them. Germline V gene lookup returns CDR1 MGHDK and CDR2 SYGVNS. The CDR3 consists of 13 residues.

With respect to this clone: Mismatch with germline at one junction end may stem from a read error. The genes are TRBV7-8 and TRBJ1-1; D uncertain. Germline V lookup: CDR1 SGHVS, CDR2 FQNEAQ. This CDR3 spans 11 amino acids. This CDR3 reads CASSSISAPLF. CDR3 DNA: TGTGCCAGCAGCTCCATTTCCGCGCCATTATTT.

The gene calls are TRBV1 and TRBJ2-2; the table's TRBD2 call for D was not verified on the DNA. TRBV1 is marked as a pseudogene. There are 16 residues in the CDR3. The CDR3 DNA is TGCACGTCTCGACCGGGACTAGCGGATAACACCGGGGAGCTGTTTTTT. Translation gives CTSRPGLADNTGELFF.